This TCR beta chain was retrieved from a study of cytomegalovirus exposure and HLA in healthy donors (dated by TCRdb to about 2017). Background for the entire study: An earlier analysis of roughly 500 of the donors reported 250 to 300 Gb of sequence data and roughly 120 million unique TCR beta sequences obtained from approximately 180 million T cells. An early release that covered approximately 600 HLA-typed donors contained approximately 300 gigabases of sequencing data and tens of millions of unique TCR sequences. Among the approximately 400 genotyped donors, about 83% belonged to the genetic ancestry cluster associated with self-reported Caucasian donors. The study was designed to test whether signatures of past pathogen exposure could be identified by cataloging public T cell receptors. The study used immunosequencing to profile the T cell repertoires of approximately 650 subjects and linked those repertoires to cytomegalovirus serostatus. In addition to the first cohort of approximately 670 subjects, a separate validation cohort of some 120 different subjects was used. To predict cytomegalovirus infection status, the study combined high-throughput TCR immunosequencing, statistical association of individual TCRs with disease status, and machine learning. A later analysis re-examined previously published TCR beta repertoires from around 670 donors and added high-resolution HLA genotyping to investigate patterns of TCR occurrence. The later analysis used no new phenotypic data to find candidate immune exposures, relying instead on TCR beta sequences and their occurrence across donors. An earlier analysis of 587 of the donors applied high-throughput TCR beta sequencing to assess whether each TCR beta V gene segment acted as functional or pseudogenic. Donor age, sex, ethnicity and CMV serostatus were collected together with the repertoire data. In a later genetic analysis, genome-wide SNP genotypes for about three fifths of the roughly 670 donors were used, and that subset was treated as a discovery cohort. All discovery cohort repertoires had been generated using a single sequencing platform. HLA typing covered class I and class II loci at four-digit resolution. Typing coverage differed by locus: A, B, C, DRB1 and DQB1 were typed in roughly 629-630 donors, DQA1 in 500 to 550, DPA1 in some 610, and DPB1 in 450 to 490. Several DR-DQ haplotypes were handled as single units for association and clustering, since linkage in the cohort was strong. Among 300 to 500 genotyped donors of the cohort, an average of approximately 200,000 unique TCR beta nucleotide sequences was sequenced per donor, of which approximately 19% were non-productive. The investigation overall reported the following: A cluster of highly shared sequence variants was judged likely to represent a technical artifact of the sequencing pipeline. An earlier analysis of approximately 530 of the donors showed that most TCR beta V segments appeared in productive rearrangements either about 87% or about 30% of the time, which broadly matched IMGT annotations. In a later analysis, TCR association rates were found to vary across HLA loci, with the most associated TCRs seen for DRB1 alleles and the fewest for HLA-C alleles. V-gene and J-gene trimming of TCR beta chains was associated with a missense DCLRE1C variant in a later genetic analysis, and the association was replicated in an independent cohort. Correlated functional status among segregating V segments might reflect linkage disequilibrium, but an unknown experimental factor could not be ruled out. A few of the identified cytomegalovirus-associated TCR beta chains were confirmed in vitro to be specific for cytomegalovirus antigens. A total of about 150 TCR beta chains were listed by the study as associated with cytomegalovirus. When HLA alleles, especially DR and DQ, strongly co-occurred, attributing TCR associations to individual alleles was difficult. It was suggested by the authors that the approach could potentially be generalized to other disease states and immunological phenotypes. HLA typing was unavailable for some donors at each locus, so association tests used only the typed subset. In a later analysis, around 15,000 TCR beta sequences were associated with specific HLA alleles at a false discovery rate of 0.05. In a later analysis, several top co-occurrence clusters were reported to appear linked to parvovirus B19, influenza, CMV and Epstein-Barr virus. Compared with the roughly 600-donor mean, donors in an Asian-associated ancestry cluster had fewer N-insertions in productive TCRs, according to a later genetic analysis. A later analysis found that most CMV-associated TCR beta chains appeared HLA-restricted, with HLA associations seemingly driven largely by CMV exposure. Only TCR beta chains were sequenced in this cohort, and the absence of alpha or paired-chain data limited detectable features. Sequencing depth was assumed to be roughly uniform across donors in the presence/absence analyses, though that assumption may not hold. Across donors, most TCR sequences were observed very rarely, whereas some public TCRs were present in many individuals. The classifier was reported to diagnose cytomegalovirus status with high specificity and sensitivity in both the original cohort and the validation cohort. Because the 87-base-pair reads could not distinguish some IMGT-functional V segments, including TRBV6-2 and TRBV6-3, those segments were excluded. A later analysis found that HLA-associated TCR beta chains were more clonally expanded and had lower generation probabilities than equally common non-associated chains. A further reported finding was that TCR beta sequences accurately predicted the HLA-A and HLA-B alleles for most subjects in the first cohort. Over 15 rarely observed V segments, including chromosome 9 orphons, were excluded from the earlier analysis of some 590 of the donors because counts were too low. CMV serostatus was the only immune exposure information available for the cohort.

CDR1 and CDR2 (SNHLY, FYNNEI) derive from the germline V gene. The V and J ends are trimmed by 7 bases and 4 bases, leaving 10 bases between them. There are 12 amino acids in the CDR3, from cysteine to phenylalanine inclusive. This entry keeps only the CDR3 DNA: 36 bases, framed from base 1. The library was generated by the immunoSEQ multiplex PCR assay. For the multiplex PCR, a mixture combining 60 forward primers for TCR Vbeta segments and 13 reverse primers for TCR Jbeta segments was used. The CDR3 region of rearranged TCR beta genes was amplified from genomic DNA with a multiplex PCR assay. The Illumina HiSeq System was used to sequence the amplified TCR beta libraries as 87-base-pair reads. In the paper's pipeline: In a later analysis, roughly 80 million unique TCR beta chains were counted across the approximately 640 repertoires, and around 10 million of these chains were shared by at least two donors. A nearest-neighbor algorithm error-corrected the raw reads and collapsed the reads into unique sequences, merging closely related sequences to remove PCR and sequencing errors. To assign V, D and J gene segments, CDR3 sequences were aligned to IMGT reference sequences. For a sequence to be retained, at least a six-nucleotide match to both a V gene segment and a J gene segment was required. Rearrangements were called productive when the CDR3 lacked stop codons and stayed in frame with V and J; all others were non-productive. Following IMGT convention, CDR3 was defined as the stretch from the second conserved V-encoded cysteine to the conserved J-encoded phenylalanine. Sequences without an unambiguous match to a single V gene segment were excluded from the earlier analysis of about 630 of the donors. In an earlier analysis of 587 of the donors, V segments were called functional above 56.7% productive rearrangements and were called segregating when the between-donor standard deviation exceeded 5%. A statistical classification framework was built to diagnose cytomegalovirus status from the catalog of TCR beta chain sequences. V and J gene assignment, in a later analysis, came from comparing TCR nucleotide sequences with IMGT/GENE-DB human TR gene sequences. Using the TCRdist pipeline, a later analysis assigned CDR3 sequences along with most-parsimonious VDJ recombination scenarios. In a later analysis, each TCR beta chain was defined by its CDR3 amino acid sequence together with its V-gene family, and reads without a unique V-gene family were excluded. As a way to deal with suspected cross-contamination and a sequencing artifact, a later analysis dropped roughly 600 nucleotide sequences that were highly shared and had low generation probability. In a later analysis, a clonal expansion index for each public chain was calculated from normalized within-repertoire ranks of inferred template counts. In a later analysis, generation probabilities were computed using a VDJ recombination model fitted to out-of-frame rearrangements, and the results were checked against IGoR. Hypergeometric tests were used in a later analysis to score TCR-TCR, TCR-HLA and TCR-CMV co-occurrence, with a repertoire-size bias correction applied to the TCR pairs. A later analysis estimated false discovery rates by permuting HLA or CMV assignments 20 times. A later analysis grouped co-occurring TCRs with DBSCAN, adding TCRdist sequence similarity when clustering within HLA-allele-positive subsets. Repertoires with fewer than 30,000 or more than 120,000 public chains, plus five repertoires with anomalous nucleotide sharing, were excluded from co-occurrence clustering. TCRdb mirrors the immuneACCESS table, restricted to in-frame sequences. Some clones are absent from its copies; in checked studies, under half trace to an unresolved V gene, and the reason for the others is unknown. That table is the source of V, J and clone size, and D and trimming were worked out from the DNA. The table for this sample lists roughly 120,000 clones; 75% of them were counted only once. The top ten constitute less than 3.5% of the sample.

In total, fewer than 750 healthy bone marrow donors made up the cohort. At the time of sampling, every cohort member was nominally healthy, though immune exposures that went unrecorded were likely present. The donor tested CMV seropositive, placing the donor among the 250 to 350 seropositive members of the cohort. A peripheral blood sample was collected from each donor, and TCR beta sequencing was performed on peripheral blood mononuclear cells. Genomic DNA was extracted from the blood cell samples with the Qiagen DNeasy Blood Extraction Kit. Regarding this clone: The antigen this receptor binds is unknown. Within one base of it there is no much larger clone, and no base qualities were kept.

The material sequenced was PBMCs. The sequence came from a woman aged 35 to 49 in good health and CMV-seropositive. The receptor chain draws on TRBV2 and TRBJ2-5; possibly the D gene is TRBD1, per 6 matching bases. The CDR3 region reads CASNQGRETQYF. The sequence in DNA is TGTGCCAGCAATCAGGGGCGAGAGACCCAGTACTTC.